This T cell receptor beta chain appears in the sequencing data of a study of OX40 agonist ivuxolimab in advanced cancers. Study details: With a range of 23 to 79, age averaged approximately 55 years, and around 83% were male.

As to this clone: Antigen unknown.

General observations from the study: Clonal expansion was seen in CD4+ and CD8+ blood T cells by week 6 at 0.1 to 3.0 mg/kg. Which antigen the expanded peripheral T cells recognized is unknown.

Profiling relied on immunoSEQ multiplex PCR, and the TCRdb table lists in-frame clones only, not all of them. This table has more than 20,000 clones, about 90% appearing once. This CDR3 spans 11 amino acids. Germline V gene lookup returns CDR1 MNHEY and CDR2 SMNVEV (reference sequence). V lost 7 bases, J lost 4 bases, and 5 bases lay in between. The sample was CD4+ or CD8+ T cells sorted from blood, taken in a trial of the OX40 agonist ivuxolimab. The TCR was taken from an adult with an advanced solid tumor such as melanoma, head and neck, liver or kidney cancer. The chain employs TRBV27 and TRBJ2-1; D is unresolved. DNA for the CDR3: TGTGCCAGCATCGGATACAATGAGCAGTTCTTC. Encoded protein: CASIGYNEQFF.